This is a list of T cell receptor beta chains from one sample in a study of OX40 agonist ivuxolimab in advanced cancers. Sequencing used immunoSEQ multiplex PCR; TCRdb keeps in-frame clones, though not all of them. The data hold around 65,000 clones, with around 93% observed a single time. The material sequenced was CD4+ or CD8+ T cells sorted from blood, taken in a trial of the OX40 agonist ivuxolimab. The receptors come from an adult with an advanced solid tumor such as melanoma, head and neck, liver or kidney cancer. The CDR3 runs from the conserved cysteine through the conserved F or W. D genes are given only for firm matches. The listing skips clone size in some rows; elsewhere it reads once, few, many or a size class.

.	TRBV2	TRBJ2-7	.	CASSEEYGTSYEQYF	TGTGCCAGCAGTGAAGAATACGGGACATCCTACGAGCAGTACTTC
.	TRBV30	TRBJ1-2	TRBD1	CAWSRGTGGGYTF	TGTGCCTGGAGCCGGGGGACAGGGGGTGGCTACACCTTC
.	TRBV15	TRBJ1-1	.	CATSSLQGLEAFF	TGTGCCACCAGCAGTCTACAGGGCCTAGAAGCTTTCTTT
.	TRBV5-1	TRBJ1-4	TRBD1	CASSPGTGLTKANEKLFF	TGCGCCAGCAGCCCGGGGACAGGGCTAACCAAGGCTAATGAAAAACTGTTTTTT
.	TRBV29-1	TRBJ2-3	TRBD1	CSVPQGAMDTQYF	TGCAGCGTCCCCCAGGGGGCAATGGATACGCAGTATTTT
.	TRBV4-1	TRBJ2-3	.	CASSQVLPTGSSTDTQYF	TGCGCCAGCAGCCAGGTACTCCCAACAGGGTCTAGCACAGATACGCAGTATTTT
.	TRBV4-2	TRBJ2-3	.	CASSQDSWGETDTQYF	TGTGCCAGCAGCCAAGATTCGTGGGGTGAGACAGATACGCAGTATTTT
few	TRBV29-1	TRBJ2-7	.	CSVGGESSYEQYF	TGCAGCGTTGGGGGCGAAAGCTCCTACGAGCAGTACTTC
.	TRBV6-5	TRBJ2-7	TRBD2	CATHRLAGGYEQYF	TGTGCCACACACAGGCTAGCGGGGGGCTACGAGCAGTACTTC
.	TRBV30	TRBJ2-7	.	CAWSAVGQGIYEQYF	TGTGCCTGGAGTGCCGTAGGGCAGGGGATCTACGAGCAGTACTTC
.	TRBV4-3	TRBJ2-1	TRBD2	CASSQDRGLAGELGSYNEQFF	TGCGCCAGCAGCCAAGACCGGGGGCTAGCGGGAGAATTAGGCTCCTACAATGAGCAGTTCTTC
.	TRBV5-4	TRBJ2-5	.	CASNFGGGMETQYF	TGTGCCAGCAACTTTGGTGGGGGGATGGAGACCCAGTACTTC
.	TRBV7-9	TRBJ1-2	.	CASSLGVYGYTF	TGTGCCAGCAGCTTAGGGGTCTATGGCTACACCTTC
.	TRBV10-3	TRBJ2-2	TRBD1	CATRDSSNTGELFF	TGTGCCACCAGGGACAGCTCGAACACCGGGGAGCTGTTTTTT
.	TRBV7-9	TRBJ1-4	TRBD1	CASRSTGGDGEKLFF	TGTGCCAGCAGATCGACAGGGGGCGACGGTGAAAAACTGTTTTTT
.	TRBV28	TRBJ1-6	.	CASSLGVFGSPLHF	TGTGCCAGCAGTTTAGGTGTTTTCGGTTCACCCCTCCACTTT
.	TRBV4-3	TRBJ2-1	.	CASSQGPVGYEQFF	TGCGCCAGCAGCCAAGGGCCAGTCGGGTATGAGCAGTTCTTC
once	TRBV13	TRBJ2-1	.	CASSFRPSSYNEQFF	TGTGCCAGCAGCTTCCGGCCGAGCTCCTACAATGAGCAGTTCTTC
.	TRBV27	TRBJ1-1	.	CASSLWENTEAFF	TGTGCCAGCAGTTTGTGGGAGAACACTGAAGCTTTCTTT
.	TRBV11-2	TRBJ2-2	.	CASSLIGELFF	TGTGCCAGCAGCTTAATCGGGGAGCTGTTTTTT
.	TRBV5-4	TRBJ2-1	.	CASSLDNLPLFF	TGTGCCAGCAGCTTGGACAACTTACCTCTGTTCTTC
.	TRBV28	TRBJ1-4	.	CASSPAAGWDVEKLFF	TGTGCCAGCAGCCCGGCCGCAGGATGGGACGTAGAAAAACTGTTTTTT
.	TRBV19	TRBJ1-2	.	CASNAGRNYTF	TGTGCCAGTAATGCAGGGAGAAACTACACCTTC
.	TRBV6-5	TRBJ1-1	.	CASSYQQGLRPEAFF	TGTGCCAGCAGTTACCAACAGGGATTACGGCCTGAAGCTTTCTTT
.	TRBV14	TRBJ2-7	.	CASSGRPSYEQYF	TGTGCCAGCAGCGGGCGACCATCCTACGAGCAGTACTTC